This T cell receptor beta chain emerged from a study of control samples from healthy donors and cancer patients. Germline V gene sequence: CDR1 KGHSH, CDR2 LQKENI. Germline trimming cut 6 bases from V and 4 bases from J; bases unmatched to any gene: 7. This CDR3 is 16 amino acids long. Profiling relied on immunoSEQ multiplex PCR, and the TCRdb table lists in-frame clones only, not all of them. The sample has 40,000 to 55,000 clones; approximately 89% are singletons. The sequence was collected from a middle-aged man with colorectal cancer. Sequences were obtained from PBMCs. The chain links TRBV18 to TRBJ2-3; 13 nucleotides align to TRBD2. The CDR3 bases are TGTGCCAGCTCGCCTAGGACTAGCGGGAGTGCAGATACGCAGTATTTT. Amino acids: CASSPRTSGSADTQYF.